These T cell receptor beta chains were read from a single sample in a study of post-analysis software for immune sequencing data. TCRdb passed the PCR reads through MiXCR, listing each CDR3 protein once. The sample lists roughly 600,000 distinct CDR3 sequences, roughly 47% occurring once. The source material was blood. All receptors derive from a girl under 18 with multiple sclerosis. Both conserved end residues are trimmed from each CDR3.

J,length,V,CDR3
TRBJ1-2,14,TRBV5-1,ASSLGTDRANYGYT
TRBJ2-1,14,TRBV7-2,ASSLEVRSSYNEQF
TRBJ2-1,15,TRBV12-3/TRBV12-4,ASSPRVGGMTYNEQF
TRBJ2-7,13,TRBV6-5,ASSYSIFGSYEQY
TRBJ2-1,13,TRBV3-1,ASSQVTGAPDEQF
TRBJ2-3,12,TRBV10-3,AISDPQGADTQY
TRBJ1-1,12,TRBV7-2,ASKPNRENTEAF
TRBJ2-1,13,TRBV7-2,ASSPLASGYNEQF
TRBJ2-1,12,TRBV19,ASSGGRAINEQF
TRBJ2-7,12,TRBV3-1,ASSTLAEHYEQY
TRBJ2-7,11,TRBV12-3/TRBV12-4,ASSPDEGYEQY
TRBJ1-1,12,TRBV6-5,ASKISYGTPEAF
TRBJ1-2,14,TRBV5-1,ASGTGTGIKTGGYT
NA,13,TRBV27,ASSLQAGVGYEQY
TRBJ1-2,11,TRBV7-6,ASSPQGGRGYT
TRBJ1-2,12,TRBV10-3,AISDPSTGYGYT
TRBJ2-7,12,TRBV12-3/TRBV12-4,ASSFGDRGYEQY
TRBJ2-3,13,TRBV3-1,ASSPTGAGTDTQY
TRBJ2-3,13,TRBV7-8,ASSSRGQGIDTQY
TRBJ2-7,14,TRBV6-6,ASRTSGRGSSYEQY
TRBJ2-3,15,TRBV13,ASTPRGLAELPDTQY
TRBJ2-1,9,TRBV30,AWKTGNEQF
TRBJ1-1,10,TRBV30,AWNRGSLEAF